These 29 T cell receptor beta chains share one sample of origin, sequenced in a study of blood T cell repertoires in COVID-19. Produced via immunoSEQ multiplex PCR; TCRdb's table is partial and in-frame only. The sample holds approximately 170,000 clones; approximately 82% are singletons and the top ten take 3.6%. Sample: PBMCs or T cells enriched from blood (not recorded which). The source is a woman in her forties or fifties in a cohort exposed to, infected with or recovered from COVID-19 (not recorded which).

V usage is TRBV7-9 and J usage is TRBJ1-2; perhaps TRBD1 as D (5 bases). The germline CDR1 and CDR2 sequences are SEHNR and FQNEAQ (reference sequence). This CDR3 is 13 amino acids long. V was trimmed by 5 bases and J by 8 bases, leaving 15 bases between them. As DNA, the CDR3 is TGTGCCAGCAGCCAGGGAGGGGTAAACGGCTACACCTTC. Protein sequence: CASSQGGVNGYTF.

A note on this clone: Other DNA sequences in this sample translate to the same CDR3. The chain uses TRBV5-1 and TRBJ1-1; 9 bases match TRBD1. Germline CDR1 is SGHRS and CDR2 is YFSETQ. The CDR3 consists of 13 residues. J lost 3 bases, V lost 4 bases, and 1 base had no gene match. The CDR3 reads CASSRTGDTEAFF. CDR3 coding DNA: TGCGCCAGCAGCCGGACAGGGGACACTGAAGCTTTCTTT.

The V gene is TRBV29-1, the J gene TRBJ1-2; 9 nucleotides agree with TRBD1. CDR3 length: 13 residues. V lost 6 bases to trimming and J lost 5 bases; unmatched junction nucleotides: 7. From germline, CDR1 is SQVTM and CDR2 ANQGSEA. CDR3 sequence: CSVPTGGKYGYTF. CDR3 nucleotide sequence: TGCAGCGTCCCGACAGGGGGGAAGTATGGCTACACCTTC.

The chain couples TRBV9 to TRBJ2-5; D is possibly TRBD1 (5 bases). Germline lookup yields CDR1 SGDLS and CDR2 YYNGEE. V shed 0 bases and J shed 2 bases, with 11 bases lying between them. The CDR3 is 15 residues long. This CDR3 reads CASSVGKGFQETQYF. In DNA form, the CDR3 reads TGTGCCAGCAGCGTAGGGAAGGGGTTTCAAGAGACCCAGTACTTC. The full variable domain, rest sourced from reference TRBV9 and TRBJ2-5, is DSGVTQTPKHLITATGQRVTLRCSPRSGDLSVYWYQQSLDQGLQFLIQYYNGEERAKGNILERFSAQQFPDLHSELNLSSLELGDSALYFCASSVGKGFQETQYFGPGTRLLVL.

V is TRBV10-3 and J is TRBJ2-3; 9 nucleotides line up with TRBD1. There are 14 residues in the CDR3. The trim removed 7 bases at V and 4 bases at J, leaving 6 bases unmatched. From germline, CDR1 is ENHRY and CDR2 SYGVKD. CDR3 sequence: CAIIHRDRADTQYF. CDR3 nucleotides: TGTGCCATCATTCACCGGGACAGGGCAGATACGCAGTATTTT.

The rearrangement uses TRBV19 and TRBJ1-2; 9 nucleotides line up with TRBD1. V lost 5 bases and J lost 1; bases outside the gene matches: 11. Per the germline V gene, CDR1 is LNHDA and CDR2 is SQIVND (reference sequence). This CDR3 contains 17 residues. The CDR3 protein is CASSSTGQGEFNYGYTF. Here the CDR3 DNA reads TGTGCCAGTAGTTCCACGGGACAGGGTGAATTTAACTATGGCTACACCTTC.

The chain employs TRBV6-5 and TRBJ1-2; 7 nucleotides align to TRBD1. Germline lookup yields CDR1 MNHEY and CDR2 SVGAGI. J was trimmed by 2 bases and V by 6 bases; bases with no gene match: 3. This CDR3 contains 13 residues. The CDR3, as DNA: TGTGCCAGCAGGTCGACAGGGAACTATGGCTACACCTTC. Protein sequence: CASRSTGNYGYTF.

This clone was found a few times. The rearrangement links TRBV5-1 to TRBJ2-7; 8 bases fit TRBD2. Germline-derived CDR1 and CDR2 are SGHRS and YFSETQ. The CDR3 extends over 18 amino acids. The J segment lost 7 bases and the V segment lost 3 bases, leaving 21 bases of the junction unmatched. The CDR3 DNA reads as TGCGCCAGCAGCTGGGCCGCCCCGAGCGGGGGCCGCCGAGGGGAGCAGTACTTC. Protein sequence: CASSWAAPSGGRRGEQYF.

The chain is built from TRBV5-1 and TRBJ2-7; D possibly corresponds to TRBD1 (6 bases). The CDR3 is 13 amino acids. The V end lost 2 bases, the J end lost 1 base, and 7 bases lay between the germline ends. CDR1 SGHRS and CDR2 YFSETQ come from the germline V gene. CDR3 sequence reads: CASSLTGSYEQYF. In DNA form, the CDR3 reads TGCGCCAGCAGCTTAACAGGGTCCTACGAGCAGTACTTC.

The V gene is TRBV6-1, the J gene TRBJ1-5, with 9 positions matching TRBD1. From germline, CDR1 is MNHNS and CDR2 SASEGT. V shed 4 bases and J 8 bases; nucleotides not matched to a gene: 15. This CDR3 is 17 amino acids long. In DNA, the CDR3 is TGTGCCAGCAGTGCCTGGGGACAGGGCGTTGGGTATGAGCCCCAGCATTTT. This sequence encodes CASSAWGQGVGYEPQHF.

The genes are TRBV28 and TRBJ1-5; D might be TRBD1 (6 bases). Deletions cut 10 bases from V and 0 bases from J, with 13 bases between. Germline values: CDR1 MDHEN, CDR2 SYDVKM. The CDR3 length is 14 residues. In nucleotides, the CDR3 is TGTGCCATTCGGGGGGCTTATAGCAATCAGCCCCAGCATTTT. Protein: CAIRGAYSNQPQHF. Combining the CDR3 with reference TRBV28 and TRBJ1-5 gives the whole variable domain DVKVTQSSRYLVKRTGEKVFLECVQDMDHENMFWYRQDPGLGLRLIYFSYDVKMKEKGDIPEGYSVSREKKERFSLILESASTNQTSMYLCAIRGAYSNQPQHFGDGTRLSIL.

The chain joins TRBV7-6 to TRBJ2-5, with 10 bases aligning to TRBD2. Per the germline V gene, CDR1 is SGHVS and CDR2 is FNYEAQ. CDR3 length equals 15 residues. The junction had 10 bases not matched to a gene; V was cut back by 7 bases and J by 5 bases. The CDR3 nucleotides read TGTGCCAGCACCCAGCGGGAGGGCGAAATGGAGACCCAGTACTTC. Translation gives CASTQREGEMETQYF.

The chain has TRBV10-2 and TRBJ2-5, with a possible D match to TRBD2 (6 bases). The CDR3 contains 15 residues. Trimming stripped 7 bases from V and 4 bases from J, with 19 bases between. Germline CDR1 WSHSY, CDR2 SAAADI. This CDR3 reads CASNELTSSRETQYF. The CDR3 DNA sequence: TGCGCCAGCAACGAACTGACTAGTTCAAGAGAGACCCAGTACTTC.

This rearrangement joins TRBV11-2 to TRBJ2-1; D unresolved. CDR1 is SGHAT, CDR2 FQNNGV, per germline. This CDR3 comprises 16 residues. V lost 2 bases and J lost 1, with 12 bases in between. CDR3 DNA sequence: TGTGCCAGCAGCTTAACGCCTGGGCTGTCCTACAATGAGCAGTTCTTC. As protein: CASSLTPGLSYNEQFF.

The DNA for the CDR3 is TGTGCCAGCAGCTTAATAATAGCGGATACCGGGGAGCTGTTTTTT. This codes for CASSLIIADTGELFF. The gene calls are TRBV11-2 and TRBJ2-2; D is perhaps TRBD2 (6 bases). Germline V CDR1 and CDR2: SGHAT, FQNNGV. V lost 2 bases and J 5 bases, leaving 12 bases between the germline ends. The CDR3 length is 15 residues.

The rearrangement joins TRBV10-3 to TRBJ1-1, with D tentatively TRBD1 (5 bases). The CDR3 length is 15 residues. V lost 6 bases, J lost 3 bases, and 17 bases lay in between. CDR1 is ENHRY and CDR2 is SYGVKD in the germline V gene. The CDR3 DNA is TGTGCCATCAGCGAGAGACAGTCAGCATACACTGAAGCTTTCTTT. It yields the protein CAISERQSAYTEAFF.

This rearrangement joins TRBV4-1 to TRBJ2-7; 10 positions match TRBD2. Germline V gene lookup returns CDR1 MGHRA and CDR2 YSYEKL. There are 17 residues in the CDR3. The V and J ends lost 0 bases and 2 bases, in that order; junction bases with no gene match: 7. The CDR3: CASSQERSGGIPYEQYF. CDR3 in DNA: TGCGCCAGCAGCCAAGAACGTAGCGGGGGGATCCCCTACGAGCAGTACTTC.

J is TRBJ2-5 and V is TRBV6-5, with no clear D. Germline V lookup: CDR1 MNHEY, CDR2 SVGAGI. The ends were cut back, 0 bases at V and 1 base at J, with 6 bases in the middle. The CDR3 is made up of 14 amino acids. In nucleotides, the CDR3 is TGTGCCAGCAGTTACTCTCGGTTCCAAGAGACCCAGTACTTC. Translation: CASSYSRFQETQYF.

This clone was seen only a few times. This chain uses TRBV28 with TRBJ1-5; D is unresolved. This CDR3 spans 13 amino acids. V was cut by 3 bases and J by 4 bases, with 7 bases left in between. The germline V gene encodes CDR1 MDHEN and CDR2 SYDVKM. The CDR3 DNA is TGTGCCAGCAGTTTGTCCAGAAATCAGCCCCAGCATTTT. Protein sequence: CASSLSRNQPQHF.

The rearrangement joins TRBV27 to TRBJ1-6, with D unresolved. The CDR3 covers 15 residues. The V end was cut by 11 bases, the J end by 4 bases, with 18 bases between. The germline V gene has CDR1 MNHEY and CDR2 SMNVEV (reference sequence). The CDR3 protein is CASRWETLYNSPLHF. CDR3 coding DNA: TGTGCCTCACGGTGGGAGACACTTTATAATTCACCCCTCCACTTT.

The chain employs TRBV28 and TRBJ2-1; 8 nucleotides line up with TRBD2. The CDR3 covers 13 residues. The germline CDR1 and CDR2 sequences are MDHEN and SYDVKM. The CDR3: CAMSGSSYNEQFF. CDR3 coding DNA: TGTGCTATGAGCGGGAGCTCCTACAATGAGCAGTTCTTC.

The chain couples TRBV2 to TRBJ2-5; weak D call: TRBD2 (7 bases). V lost 6 bases and J 5 bases, leaving 22 bases between the germline ends. Germline V gives CDR1 SNHLY, CDR2 FYNNEI. The CDR3 runs 16 residues. The CDR3 here is CASRKLGGAGVETQYF. As DNA, the CDR3 is TGTGCCAGCAGGAAATTGGGGGGGGCGGGAGTCGAGACCCAGTACTTC.

J is TRBJ1-4 and V is TRBV3-1 (or the pseudogene TRBV3-2); perhaps TRBD1 as D (6 bases). The CDR3 has 14 amino acids. CDR1 LGHDT and CDR2 YNNKEL come from the germline V gene (reference sequence). V lost 1 base to trimming and J lost 5 bases, with 8 bases between them. The CDR3 bases are TGTGCCAGCAGCCAAGTTACAGGGAATGAAAAACTGTTTTTT. Its protein is CASSQVTGNEKLFF.

In DNA, the CDR3 is TGTGCCAGCAGCTCAAAGGGACAGGGGATTCCCCAGTACTTC. Translated: CASSSKGQGIPQYF. V usage is TRBV7-2 and J usage is TRBJ2-5; 10 bases align to TRBD1. With V trimmed by 4 bases and J by 9 bases, 8 bases remained unmatched. The CDR3 consists of 14 residues. CDR1 SGHTA and CDR2 FQGNSA come from the germline V gene. The variable domain in full, with the rest retrieved from reference TRBV7-2 and TRBJ2-5, is GAGVSQSPSNKVTEKGKDVELRCDPISGHTALYWYRQSLGQGLEFLIYFQGNSAPDKSGLPSDRFSAERTGGSVSTLTIQRTQQEDSAVYLCASSSKGQGIPQYFGPGTRLLVL.

V and J are TRBV27 and TRBJ1-1; 9 nucleotides match TRBD1. Losses at the gene ends were 4 bases for V and 1 base for J; bases not matched to a gene: 7. The CDR3 is 16 amino acids. The germline gives CDR1 MNHEY, CDR2 SMNVEV (reference sequence). CDR3 sequence: CASSSIGQGRNTEAFF. As DNA, the CDR3 is TGTGCCAGCAGTTCAATAGGACAGGGGAGGAACACTGAAGCTTTCTTT.

This chain uses TRBV29-1 with TRBJ1-1; possibly TRBD1 for D (5 bases). This CDR3 has 16 amino acids. Germline V gene data show CDR1 as SQVTM and CDR2 as ANQGSEA. The V and J ends lost 4 bases and 5 bases respectively, with 23 bases between them. The CDR3 nucleotides are TGCAGCGTTGCACATTTGGGCGTTTCAGGGTTAACTGAAGCTTTCTTT. It translates to CSVAHLGVSGLTEAFF.

J is TRBJ2-7 and V is TRBV29-1, with a tentative D call TRBD2 (5 bases). The V end was cut by 8 bases, the J end by 7 bases, with 18 bases between. This CDR3 contains 12 residues. The germline V gene has CDR1 SQVTM and CDR2 ANQGSEA. Written as DNA, the CDR3 is TGCAGCCCTGCTGTGACTGGACTTGAGCAGTACGTC. Its protein is CSPAVTGLEQYV.

This clone was counted a single time. J is TRBJ2-2 and V is TRBV4-1, with 7 bases aligning to TRBD1. The germline gives CDR1 MGHRA, CDR2 YSYEKL. Trimming at V came to 1 base and at J to 6 bases, leaving 8 bases not matched to a gene. The CDR3 loop spans 16 amino acids. The CDR3 DNA reads as TGCGCCAGCAGCCAAGGTCCCCAGACAGGGTCCGGGGAGCTGTTTTTT. Residues: CASSQGPQTGSGELFF.

V usage is TRBV5-5 and J usage is TRBJ2-2; 9 bases map to TRBD1. This CDR3 is 16 amino acids long. J lost 5 bases, V lost 3 bases, and 8 bases had no gene match. The V gene's germline CDR1 is SGHKS and CDR2 YYEKEE (reference sequence). CDR3 nucleotides: TGTGCCAGCAGCTGGACCGGGACAGGGTTTACCGGGGAGCTGTTTTTT. Its translation is CASSWTGTGFTGELFF.